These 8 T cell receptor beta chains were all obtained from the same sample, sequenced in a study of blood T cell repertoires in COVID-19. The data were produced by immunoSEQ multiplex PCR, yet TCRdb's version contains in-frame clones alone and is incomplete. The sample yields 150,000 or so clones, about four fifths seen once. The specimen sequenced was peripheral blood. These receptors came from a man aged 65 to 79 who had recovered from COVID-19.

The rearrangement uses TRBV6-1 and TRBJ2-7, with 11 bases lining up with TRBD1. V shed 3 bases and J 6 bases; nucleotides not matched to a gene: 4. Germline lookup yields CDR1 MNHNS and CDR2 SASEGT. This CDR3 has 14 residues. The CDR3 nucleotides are TGTGCCAGCAGTGAGAGGACAGGGGGCTCCGAGCAGTACTTC. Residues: CASSERTGGSEQYF.

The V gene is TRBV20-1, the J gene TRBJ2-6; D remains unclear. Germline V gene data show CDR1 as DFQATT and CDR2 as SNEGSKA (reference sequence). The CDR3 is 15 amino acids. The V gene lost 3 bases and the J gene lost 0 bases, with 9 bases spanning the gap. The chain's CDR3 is CSASSSSSGANVLTF. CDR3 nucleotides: TGCAGTGCTAGTTCGTCGTCCTCTGGGGCCAACGTCCTGACTTTC.

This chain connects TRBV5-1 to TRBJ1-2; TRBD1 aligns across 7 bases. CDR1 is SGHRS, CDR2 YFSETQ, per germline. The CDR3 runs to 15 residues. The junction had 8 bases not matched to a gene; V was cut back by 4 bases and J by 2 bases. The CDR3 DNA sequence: TGCGCCAGCAGCCCTGGACAGGCTCTAAACTATGGCTACACCTTC. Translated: CASSPGQALNYGYTF.

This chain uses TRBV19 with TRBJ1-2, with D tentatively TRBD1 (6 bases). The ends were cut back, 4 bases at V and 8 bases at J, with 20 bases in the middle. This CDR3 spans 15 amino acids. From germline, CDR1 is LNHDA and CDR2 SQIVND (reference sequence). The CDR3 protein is CASSTGQRIPRGYTF. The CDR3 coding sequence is TGTGCCAGTAGTACCGGACAGAGAATCCCGCGCGGCTACACCTTC.

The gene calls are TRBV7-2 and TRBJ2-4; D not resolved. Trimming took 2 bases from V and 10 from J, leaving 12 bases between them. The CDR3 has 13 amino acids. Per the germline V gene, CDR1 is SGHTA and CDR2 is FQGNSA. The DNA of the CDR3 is TGTGCCAGCAGCTTAACCGTGTTCGGGATTCAGTACTTC. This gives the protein CASSLTVFGIQYF.

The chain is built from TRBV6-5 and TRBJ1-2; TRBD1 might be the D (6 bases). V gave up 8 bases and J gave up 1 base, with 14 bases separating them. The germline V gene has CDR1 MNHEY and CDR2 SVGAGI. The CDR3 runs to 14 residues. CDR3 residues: CASRDGQSNYGYTF. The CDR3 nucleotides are TGTGCCAGCCGGGACGGACAGAGTAACTATGGCTACACCTTC.

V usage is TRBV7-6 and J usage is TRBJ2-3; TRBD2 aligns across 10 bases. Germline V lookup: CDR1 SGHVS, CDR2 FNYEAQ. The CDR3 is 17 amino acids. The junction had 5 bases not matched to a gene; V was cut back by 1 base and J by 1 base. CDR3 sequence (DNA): TGTGCCAGCAGCTTAGTGAGCGGGAGGGCGCGCACAGATACGCAGTATTTT. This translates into CASSLVSGRARTDTQYF.

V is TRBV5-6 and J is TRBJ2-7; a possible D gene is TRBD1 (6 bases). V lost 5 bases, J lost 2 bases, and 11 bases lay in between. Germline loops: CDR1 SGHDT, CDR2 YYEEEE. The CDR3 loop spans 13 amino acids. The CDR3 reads CASRSDRTYEQYF. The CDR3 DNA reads TGTGCCAGCAGATCGGACAGAACCTACGAGCAGTACTTC.